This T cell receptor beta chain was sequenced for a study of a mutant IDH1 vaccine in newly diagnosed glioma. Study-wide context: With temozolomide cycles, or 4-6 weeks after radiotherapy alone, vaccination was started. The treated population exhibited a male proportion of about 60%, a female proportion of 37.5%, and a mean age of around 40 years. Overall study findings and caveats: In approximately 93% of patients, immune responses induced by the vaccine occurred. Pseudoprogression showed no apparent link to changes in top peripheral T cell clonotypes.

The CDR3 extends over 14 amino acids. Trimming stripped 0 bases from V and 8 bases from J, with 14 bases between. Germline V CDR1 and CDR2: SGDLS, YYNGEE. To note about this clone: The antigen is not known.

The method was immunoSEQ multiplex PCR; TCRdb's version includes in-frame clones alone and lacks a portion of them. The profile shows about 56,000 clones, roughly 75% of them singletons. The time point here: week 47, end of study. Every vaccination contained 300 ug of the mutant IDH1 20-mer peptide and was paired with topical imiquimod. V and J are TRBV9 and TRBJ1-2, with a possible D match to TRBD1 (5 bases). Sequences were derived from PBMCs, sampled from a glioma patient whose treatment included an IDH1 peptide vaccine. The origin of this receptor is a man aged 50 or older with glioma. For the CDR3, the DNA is TGTGCCAGCAGCGTAGAAGGAGGCGAGGGGGGCTACACCTTC. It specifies CASSVEGGEGGYTF.